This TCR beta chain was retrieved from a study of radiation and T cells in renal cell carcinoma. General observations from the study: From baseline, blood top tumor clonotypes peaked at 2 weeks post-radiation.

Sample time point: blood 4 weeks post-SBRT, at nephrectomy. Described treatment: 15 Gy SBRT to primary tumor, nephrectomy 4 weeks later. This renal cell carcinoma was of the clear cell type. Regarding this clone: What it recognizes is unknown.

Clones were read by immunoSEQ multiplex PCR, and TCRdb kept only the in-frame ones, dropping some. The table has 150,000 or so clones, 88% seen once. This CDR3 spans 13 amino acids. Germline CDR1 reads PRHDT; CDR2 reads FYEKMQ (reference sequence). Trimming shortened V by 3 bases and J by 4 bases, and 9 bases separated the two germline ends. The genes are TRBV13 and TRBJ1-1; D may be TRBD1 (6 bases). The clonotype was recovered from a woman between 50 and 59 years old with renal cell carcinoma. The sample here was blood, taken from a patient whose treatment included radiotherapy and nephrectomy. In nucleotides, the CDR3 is TGTGCCAGCAGCTTCACAGGGAGCACTGAAGCTTTCTTT. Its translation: CASSFTGSTEAFF.